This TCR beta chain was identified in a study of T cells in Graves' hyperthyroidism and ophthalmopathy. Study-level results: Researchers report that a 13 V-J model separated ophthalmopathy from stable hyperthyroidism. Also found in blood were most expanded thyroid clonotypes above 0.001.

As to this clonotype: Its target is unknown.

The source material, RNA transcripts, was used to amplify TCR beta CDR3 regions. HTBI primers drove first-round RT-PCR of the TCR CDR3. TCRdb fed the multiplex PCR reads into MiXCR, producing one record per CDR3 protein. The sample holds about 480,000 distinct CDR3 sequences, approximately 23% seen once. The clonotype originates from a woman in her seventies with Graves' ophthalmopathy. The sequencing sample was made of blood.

CDR3 DNA sequence: TGTGCCTGGAATCTAGGGGGAGGCGAAAAACTGTTTTTT. The encoded protein is CAWNLGGGEKLFF. The genes are TRBV30 and TRBJ1-4; TRBD1 is a possible D gene (6 bases). The V end lost 4 bases, the J end lost 8 bases, and 14 bases lay between the germline ends. The CDR3 runs to 13 residues. CDR1 and CDR2 (germline): GTSNPN, SVGIG (reference sequence).